Reported below is one T cell receptor (beta chain). The germline V and J ends were trimmed by 3 bases and 6 bases, with 18 bases remaining between them. The CDR3 extends over 15 amino acids. Looked up from germline, CDR1 is SNHLY and CDR2 is FYNNEI. The sample belongs to a study of blood T cell repertoires in COVID-19. The overall study: Samples came from the United States, Italy and Spain, spanning acute and convalescent COVID-19.

How the authors handled the data: How many nucleated cells were present was estimated from reference gene primer amplification. Data came from immunoSEQ multiplex PCR; TCRdb stores just in-frame clones and leaves some out. V, J and clone size were drawn from that table, and D and trimming were deduced from the DNA. The sample has approximately 210,000 clones; about 85% are singletons. Sequenced input: peripheral blood. This receptor was identified in a man aged 35-49 years with acute or convalescent COVID-19. The V call is TRBV2, the J call TRBJ2-7; possibly TRBD1 for D (7 bases). The CDR3 coding sequence is TGTGCCAGCAGTGACCCGGCAGGGGGAGGCCTCGAGCAGTACTTC. Protein product: CASSDPAGGGLEQYF.